What follows is one T cell receptor beta chain and its context. Its target is unknown. Blood was sampled at baseline, cycle 4 day 1, and cycle 7 day 1. The repertoire was sequenced with immunoSEQ multiplex PCR; TCRdb's copy has only in-frame clones and lacks some. The table records under 70,000 clones, roughly 92% of them present only once. The CDR3 spans 13 residues. From germline, CDR1 is SGHAT and CDR2 FQNNGV. J was trimmed by 4 bases and V by 3 bases; bases with no gene match: 3. This sample is part of a study of OX40 agonist ivuxolimab in advanced cancers. Overall study results and limits: Also showing low normalized T-cell clonal expansion were some of the nonresponders.

The receptor was derived from an adult with an advanced solid tumor such as melanoma, head and neck, liver or kidney cancer. Sequenced here: CD4+ or CD8+ T cells sorted from blood, sampled in a trial of the OX40 agonist ivuxolimab. The chain couples TRBV11-2 to TRBJ2-7, with 7 positions matching TRBD1. The CDR3 loop reads CASSFGQAYEQYF. The CDR3 DNA reads TGTGCCAGCAGCTTCGGACAGGCTTACGAGCAGTACTTC.